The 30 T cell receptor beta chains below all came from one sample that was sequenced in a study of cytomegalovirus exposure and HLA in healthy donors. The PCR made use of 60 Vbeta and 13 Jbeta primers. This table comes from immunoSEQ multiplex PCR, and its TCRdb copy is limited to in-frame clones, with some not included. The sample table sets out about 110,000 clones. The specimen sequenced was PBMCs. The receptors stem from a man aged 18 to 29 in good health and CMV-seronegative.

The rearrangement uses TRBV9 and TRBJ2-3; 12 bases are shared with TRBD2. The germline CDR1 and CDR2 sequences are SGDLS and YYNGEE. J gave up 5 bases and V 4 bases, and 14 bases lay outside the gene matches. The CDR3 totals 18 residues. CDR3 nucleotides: TGTGCCAGCAGCCCGAGACCGCTTACTAGCGGGAGGCAAGATACGCAGTATTTT. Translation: CASSPRPLTSGRQDTQYF.

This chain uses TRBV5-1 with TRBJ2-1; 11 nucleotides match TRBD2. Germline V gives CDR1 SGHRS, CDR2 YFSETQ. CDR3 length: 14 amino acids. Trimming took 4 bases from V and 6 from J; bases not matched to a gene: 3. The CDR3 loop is CASSPGTSGNEQFF. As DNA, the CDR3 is TGCGCCAGCAGCCCCGGGACTAGCGGCAATGAGCAGTTCTTC.

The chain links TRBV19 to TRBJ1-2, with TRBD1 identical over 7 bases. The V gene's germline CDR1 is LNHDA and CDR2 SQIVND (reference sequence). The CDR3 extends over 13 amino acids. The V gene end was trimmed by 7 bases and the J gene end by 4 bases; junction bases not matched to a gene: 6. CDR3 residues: CASTEGGPYGYTF. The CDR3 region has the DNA TGTGCCAGTACCGAAGGGGGCCCCTATGGCTACACCTTC.

The CDR3 DNA reads as TGTGCCAGCAGCCAGCCCTTAGCGGGGGGTCACAATGAGCAGTTCTTC. This encodes CASSQPLAGGHNEQFF. The chain links TRBV4-2 to TRBJ2-1; 10 bases line up with TRBD2. This CDR3 spans 16 amino acids. Trimming removed 3 bases from V and 5 bases from J; junction bases left unmatched: 7. Per the germline V gene, CDR1 is LGHNA and CDR2 is YNFKEQ.

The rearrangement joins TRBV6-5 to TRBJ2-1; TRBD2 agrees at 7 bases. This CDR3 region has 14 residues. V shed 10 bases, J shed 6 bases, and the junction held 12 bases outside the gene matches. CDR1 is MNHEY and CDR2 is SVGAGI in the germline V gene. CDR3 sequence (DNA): TGTGCCACCGGGGGGAATCTTGAGGGCAATGAGCAGTTCTTC. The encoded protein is CATGGNLEGNEQFF.

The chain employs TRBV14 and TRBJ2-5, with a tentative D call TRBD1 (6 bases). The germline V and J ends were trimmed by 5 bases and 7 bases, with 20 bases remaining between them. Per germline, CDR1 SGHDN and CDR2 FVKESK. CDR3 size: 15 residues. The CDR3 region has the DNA TGTGCCAGCAGCTCTTCGACAGGACGGTTGGGGACCCAGTACTTC. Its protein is CASSSSTGRLGTQYF.

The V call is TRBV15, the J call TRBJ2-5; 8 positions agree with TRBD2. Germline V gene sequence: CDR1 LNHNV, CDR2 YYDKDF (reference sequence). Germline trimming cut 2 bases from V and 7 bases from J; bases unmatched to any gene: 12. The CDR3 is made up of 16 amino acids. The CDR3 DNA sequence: TGTGCCACCAGCAGAAGGACCGGGGGGGGGAGTGGGACCCAGTACTTC. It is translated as CATSRRTGGGSGTQYF.

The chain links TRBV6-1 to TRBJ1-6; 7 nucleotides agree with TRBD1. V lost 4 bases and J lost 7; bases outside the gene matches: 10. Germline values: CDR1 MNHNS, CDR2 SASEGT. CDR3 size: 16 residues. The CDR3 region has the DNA TGTGCCAGCAGTGTGTTCAGTGGGACAGAAAATTCACCCCTCCACTTT. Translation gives CASSVFSGTENSPLHF.

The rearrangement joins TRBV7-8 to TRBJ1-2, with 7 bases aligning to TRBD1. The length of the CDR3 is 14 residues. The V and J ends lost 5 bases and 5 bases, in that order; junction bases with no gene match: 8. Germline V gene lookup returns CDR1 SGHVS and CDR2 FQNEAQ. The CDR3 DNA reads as TGTGCCAGCAGCCCTTGGGACAGAGCTTATGGCTACACCTTC. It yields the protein CASSPWDRAYGYTF.

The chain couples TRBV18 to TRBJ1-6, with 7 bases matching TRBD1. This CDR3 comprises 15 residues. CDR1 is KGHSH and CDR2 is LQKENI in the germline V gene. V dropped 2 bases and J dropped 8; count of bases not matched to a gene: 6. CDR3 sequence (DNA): TGTGCCAGCTCACCATTGGGGCAGGGGGATTCACCCCTCCACTTT. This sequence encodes CASSPLGQGDSPLHF.

CDR3 protein: CATSRDMNRGFETQYF. In DNA, the CDR3 is TGTGCCACCAGCAGAGATATGAACAGGGGTTTCGAGACCCAGTACTTC. The rearrangement links TRBV15 to TRBJ2-5, with 7 bases aligning to TRBD1. Germline CDR1 reads LNHNV; CDR2 reads YYDKDF (reference sequence). V gave up 0 bases and J gave up 5 bases; unmatched junction bases: 9. The CDR3 is made up of 16 amino acids.

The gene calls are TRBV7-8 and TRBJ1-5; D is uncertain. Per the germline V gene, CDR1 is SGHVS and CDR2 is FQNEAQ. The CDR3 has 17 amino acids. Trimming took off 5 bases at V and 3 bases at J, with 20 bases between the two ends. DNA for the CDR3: TGTGCCAGCAGCCCCGGGCGGACGGAGGGTCTCAATCAGCCCCAGCATTTT. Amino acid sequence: CASSPGRTEGLNQPQHF. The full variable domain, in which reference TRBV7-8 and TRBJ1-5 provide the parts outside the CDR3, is GAGVSQSPRYKVAKRGQDVALRCDPISGHVSLFWYQQALGQGPEFLTYFQNEAQLDKSGLPSDRFFAERPEGSVSTLKIQRTQQEDSAVYLCASSPGRTEGLNQPQHFGDGTRLSIL.

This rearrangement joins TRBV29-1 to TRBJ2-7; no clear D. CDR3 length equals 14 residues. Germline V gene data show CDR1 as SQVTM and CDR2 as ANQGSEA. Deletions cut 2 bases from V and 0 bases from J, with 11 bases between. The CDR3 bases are TGCAGCGTTGAAACGGGTACGAGCTCCTACGAGCAGTACTTC. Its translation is CSVETGTSSYEQYF.

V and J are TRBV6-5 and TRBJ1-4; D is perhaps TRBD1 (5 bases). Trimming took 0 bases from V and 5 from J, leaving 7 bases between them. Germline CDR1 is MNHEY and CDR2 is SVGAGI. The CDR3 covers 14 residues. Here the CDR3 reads CASSYSRGNEKLFF. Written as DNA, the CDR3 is TGTGCCAGCAGTTACTCCCGGGGGAATGAAAAACTGTTTTTT.

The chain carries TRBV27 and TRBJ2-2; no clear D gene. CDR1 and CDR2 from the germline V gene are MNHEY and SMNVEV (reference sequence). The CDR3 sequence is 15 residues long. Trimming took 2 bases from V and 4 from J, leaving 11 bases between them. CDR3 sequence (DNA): TGTGCCAGCAGTTTAACCCCTGAAGCCACCGGGGAGCTGTTTTTT. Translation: CASSLTPEATGELFF.

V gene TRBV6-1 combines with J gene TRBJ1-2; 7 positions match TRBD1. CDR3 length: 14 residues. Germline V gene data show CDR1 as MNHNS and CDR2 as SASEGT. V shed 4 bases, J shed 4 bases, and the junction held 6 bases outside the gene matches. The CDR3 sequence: CASSAGTVSYGYTF. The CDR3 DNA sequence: TGTGCCAGCAGTGCTGGGACAGTCTCCTATGGCTACACCTTC.

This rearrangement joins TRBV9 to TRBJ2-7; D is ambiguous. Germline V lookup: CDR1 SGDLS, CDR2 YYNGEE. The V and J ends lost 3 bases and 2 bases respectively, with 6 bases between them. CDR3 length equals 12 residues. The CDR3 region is CASSDGTYEQYF. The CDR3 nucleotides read TGTGCCAGCAGCGACGGTACCTACGAGCAGTACTTC. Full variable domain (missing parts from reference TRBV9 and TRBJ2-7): DSGVTQTPKHLITATGQRVTLRCSPRSGDLSVYWYQQSLDQGLQFLIQYYNGEERAKGNILERFSAQQFPDLHSELNLSSLELGDSALYFCASSDGTYEQYFGPGTRLTVT.

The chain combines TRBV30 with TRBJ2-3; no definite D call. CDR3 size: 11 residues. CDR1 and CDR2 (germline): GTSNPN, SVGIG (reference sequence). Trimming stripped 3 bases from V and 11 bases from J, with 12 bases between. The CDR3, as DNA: TGTGCCTGGAGCCCCGCCACCGGGCAGTATTTT. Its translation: CAWSPATGQYF.

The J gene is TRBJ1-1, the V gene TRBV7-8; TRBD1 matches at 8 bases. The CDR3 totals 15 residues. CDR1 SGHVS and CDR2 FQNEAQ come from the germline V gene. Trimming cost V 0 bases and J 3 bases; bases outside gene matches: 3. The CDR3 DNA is TGTGCCAGCAGCTTAGCTGGCAGGGGGCACACTGAAGCTTTCTTT. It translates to CASSLAGRGHTEAFF.

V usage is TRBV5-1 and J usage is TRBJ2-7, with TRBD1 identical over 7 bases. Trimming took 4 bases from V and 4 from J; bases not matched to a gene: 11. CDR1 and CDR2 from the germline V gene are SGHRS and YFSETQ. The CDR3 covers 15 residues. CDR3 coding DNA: TGCGCCAGCAGCCAGAGACAGGGTTTGATATACGAGCAGTACTTC. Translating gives CASSQRQGLIYEQYF. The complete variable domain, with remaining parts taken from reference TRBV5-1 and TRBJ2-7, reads KAGVTQTPRYLIKTRGQQVTLSCSPISGHRSVSWYQQTPGQGLQFLFEYFSETQRNKGNFPGRFSGRQFSNSRSEMNVSTLELGDSALYLCASSQRQGLIYEQYFGPGTRLTVT.

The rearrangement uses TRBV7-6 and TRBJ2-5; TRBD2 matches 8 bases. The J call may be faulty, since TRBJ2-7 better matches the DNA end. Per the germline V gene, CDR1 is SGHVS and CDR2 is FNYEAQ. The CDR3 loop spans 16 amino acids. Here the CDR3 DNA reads TGTGCCAGCAGCCCTCTTCCTCCCAGCGGGAGCTACGAGCAGTACTTC. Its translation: CASSPLPPSGSYEQYF.

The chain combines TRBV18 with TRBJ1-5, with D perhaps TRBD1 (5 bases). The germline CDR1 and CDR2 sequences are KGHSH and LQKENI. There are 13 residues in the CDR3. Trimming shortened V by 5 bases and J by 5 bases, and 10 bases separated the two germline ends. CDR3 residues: CASSADKDQPQHF. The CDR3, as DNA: TGTGCCAGCTCAGCGGACAAGGATCAGCCCCAGCATTTT. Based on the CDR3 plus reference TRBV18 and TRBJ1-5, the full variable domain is NAGVMQNPRHLVRRRGQEARLRCSPMKGHSHVYWYRQLPEEGLKFMVYLQKENIIDESGMPKERFSAEFPKEGPSILRIQQVVRGDSAAYFCASSADKDQPQHFGDGTRLSIL.

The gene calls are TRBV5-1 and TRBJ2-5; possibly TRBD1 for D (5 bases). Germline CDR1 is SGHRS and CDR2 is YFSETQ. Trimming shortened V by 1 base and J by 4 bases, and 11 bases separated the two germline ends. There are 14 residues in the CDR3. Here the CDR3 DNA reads TGCGCCAGCAGCTTGTCCCAGGGTTTAGAGACCCAGTACTTC. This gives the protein CASSLSQGLETQYF.

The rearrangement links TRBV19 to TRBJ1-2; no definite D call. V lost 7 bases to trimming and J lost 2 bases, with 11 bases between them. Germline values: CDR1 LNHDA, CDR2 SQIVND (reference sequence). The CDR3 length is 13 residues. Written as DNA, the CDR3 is TGTGCCAGTACAGTCCACCCAAACTATGGCTACACCTTC. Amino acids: CASTVHPNYGYTF.

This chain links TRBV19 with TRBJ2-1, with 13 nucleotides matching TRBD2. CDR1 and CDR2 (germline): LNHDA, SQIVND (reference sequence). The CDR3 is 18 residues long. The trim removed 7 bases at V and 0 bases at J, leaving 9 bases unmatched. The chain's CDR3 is CASTRGLAGSSSYNEQFF. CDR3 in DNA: TGTGCCAGTACTCGGGGACTAGCGGGGTCGAGCTCCTACAATGAGCAGTTCTTC.

The CDR3: CATSEGYEQYF. CDR3 in DNA: TGTGCCACCAGCGAGGGCTACGAGCAGTACTTC. This chain links TRBV15 with TRBJ2-7; D may be TRBD2 (5 bases). Germline CDR1 LNHNV, CDR2 YYDKDF (reference sequence). V lost 5 bases, J lost 3 bases, and 5 bases lay in between. The CDR3 length is 11 residues.

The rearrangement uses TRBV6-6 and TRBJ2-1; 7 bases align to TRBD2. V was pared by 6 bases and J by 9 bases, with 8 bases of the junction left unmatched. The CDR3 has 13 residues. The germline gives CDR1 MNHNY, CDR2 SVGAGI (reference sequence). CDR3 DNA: TGTGCCAGCAGGGGGGGAGGGGCCGGTGAGCAGTTCTTC. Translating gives CASRGGGAGEQFF.

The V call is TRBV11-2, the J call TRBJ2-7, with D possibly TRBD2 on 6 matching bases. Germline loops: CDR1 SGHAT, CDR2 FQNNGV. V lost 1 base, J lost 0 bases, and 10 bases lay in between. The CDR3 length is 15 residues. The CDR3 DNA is TGTGCCAGCAGCTTAGCCTCTAGCGTCTCCTACGAGCAGTACTTC. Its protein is CASSLASSVSYEQYF.

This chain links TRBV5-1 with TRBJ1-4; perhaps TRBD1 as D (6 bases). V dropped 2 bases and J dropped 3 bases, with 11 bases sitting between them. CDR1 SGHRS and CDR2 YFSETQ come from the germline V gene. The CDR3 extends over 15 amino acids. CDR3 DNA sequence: TGCGCCAGCAGCTTCAGGGGCGCAGCTAATGAAAAACTGTTTTTT. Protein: CASSFRGAANEKLFF.

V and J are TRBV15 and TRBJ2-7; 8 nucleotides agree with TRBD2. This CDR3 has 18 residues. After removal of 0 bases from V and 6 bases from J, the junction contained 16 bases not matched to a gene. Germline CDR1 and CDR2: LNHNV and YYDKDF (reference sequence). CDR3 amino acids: CATSRDPPGAAGDFEQYF. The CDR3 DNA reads TGTGCCACCAGCAGAGATCCCCCAGGAGCAGCGGGAGACTTCGAGCAGTACTTC.